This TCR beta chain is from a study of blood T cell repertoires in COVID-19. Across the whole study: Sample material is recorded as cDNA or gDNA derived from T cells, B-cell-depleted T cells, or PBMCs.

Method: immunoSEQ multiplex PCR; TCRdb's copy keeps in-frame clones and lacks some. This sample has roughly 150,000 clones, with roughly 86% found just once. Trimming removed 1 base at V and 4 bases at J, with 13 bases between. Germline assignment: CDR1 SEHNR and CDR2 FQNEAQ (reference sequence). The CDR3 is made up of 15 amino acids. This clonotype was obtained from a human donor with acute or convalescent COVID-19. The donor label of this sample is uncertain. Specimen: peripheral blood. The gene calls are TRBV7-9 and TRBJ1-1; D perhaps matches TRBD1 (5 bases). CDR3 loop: CASSLVLQGGTEAFF. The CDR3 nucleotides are TGTGCCAGCAGCTTAGTCTTGCAGGGTGGCACTGAAGCTTTCTTT.